These 20 T cell receptor beta chains originate from one sample sequenced in a study of CD8 T cells in ankylosing spondylitis (TCRdb year 2017). The paper as a whole reports these results and caveats: A TCR beta motif made up of fewer than 10 highly homologous amino acid variants appeared to be characteristic of blood from ankylosing spondylitis patients.

Library method: 5' RACE. Sequencer: Illumina HiSeq 2500. TCRdb reanalyzed the raw reads on its own, using fastp at Q25 for trimming and MiXCR for clone calling, and kept in-frame beta chains. Under each unique CDR3 protein, matching rows form one entry showing the most common genes and DNA. Across this sample there are about 220,000 distinct CDR3 sequences, with about a sixth seen only once. In total, the top ten clones hold about 44% of the sample. Their recognized antigens are unknown. The sequenced sample was blood, either unsorted or a sorted T cell fraction (not recorded which). The receptors originated from a male donor with ankylosing spondylitis.

The rearrangement links TRBV5-6 to TRBJ2-2; D is uncertain. The CDR3 is made up of 14 amino acids. Germline lookup yields CDR1 SGHDT and CDR2 YYEEEE. V gave up 0 bases and J gave up 2 bases, with 5 bases separating them. CDR3 sequence: CASSLAQNTGELFF. As DNA, the CDR3 is TGTGCCAGCAGCTTGGCGCAAAACACCGGGGAGCTGTTTTTT.

At least ten counts were recorded for this clonotype. This rearrangement joins TRBV29-1 to TRBJ2-2; D perhaps matches TRBD2 (5 bases). The CDR3 covers 15 residues. Germline CDR1 and CDR2: SQVTM and ANQGSEA. Trimming shortened V by 2 bases and J by 0 bases, and 10 bases separated the two germline ends. CDR3 protein: CSVERLAANTGELFF. CDR3 nucleotides: TGCAGCGTTGAAAGGCTAGCAGCGAACACCGGGGAGCTGTTTTTT.

This clonotype has only a few counts. The V gene is TRBV4-1, the J gene TRBJ2-5, with D possibly being TRBD2 (6 bases). The CDR3 extends over 15 amino acids. V gave up 1 base and J gave up 5 bases, with 14 bases separating them. Germline-derived CDR1 and CDR2 are MGHRA and YSYEKL. CDR3 sequence: CASSQGRAGVETQYF. In DNA form, the CDR3 reads TGCGCCAGCAGCCAAGGTCGAGCGGGTGTGGAGACCCAGTACTTC.

There are many counts of this clonotype. The V call is TRBV4-1, the J call TRBJ2-1; the D gene could be TRBD1 or TRBD2 (5 bases each). V was clipped by 1 base and J by 0 bases, with 19 bases between them. The CDR3 length is 19 residues. Germline V gene data show CDR1 as MGHRA and CDR2 as YSYEKL. DNA of the CDR3: TGCGCCAGCAGCCAAGTTAACGGGATGGAAGGGGTCTCCTACAATGAGCAGTTCTTC. This gives the protein CASSQVNGMEGVSYNEQFF.

This clonotype was picked up many times. This chain connects TRBV4-1 to TRBJ2-1; D may correspond to TRBD1 or TRBD2 (5 bases each). The germline V gene encodes CDR1 MGHRA and CDR2 YSYEKL. The CDR3 spans 13 residues. V was trimmed by 1 base and J by 6 bases, leaving 7 bases between them. CDR3 DNA sequence: TGCGCCAGCAGCCAAGGGGGGAGCAATGAGCAGTTCTTC. Encoded protein: CASSQGGSNEQFF.

V usage is TRBV20-1 and J usage is TRBJ2-7; TRBD2 matches at 11 bases. The CDR3 length is 15 residues. Germline lookup yields CDR1 DFQATT and CDR2 SNEGSKA (reference sequence). V dropped 4 bases and J dropped 5; count of bases not matched to a gene: 10. The CDR3 DNA reads as TGCAGTGCTATGGTGGTGACTAGCGGGATCCACGAGCAGTACTTC. This translates into CSAMVVTSGIHEQYF.

The chain recombines TRBV7-9 with TRBJ2-1; 9 bases map to TRBD2. Germline V gene lookup returns CDR1 SEHNR and CDR2 FQNEAQ (reference sequence). V lost 1 base and J lost 10; bases outside the gene matches: 5. The CDR3 runs to 14 residues. The CDR3 nucleotides read TGTGCCAGCAGCTTAGACCTAGCGGGGCCAGAGCAGTTCTTC. It specifies CASSLDLAGPEQFF.

This clonotype appeared a few times. The rearrangement uses TRBV2 and TRBJ2-1; D is unclear. Looked up from germline, CDR1 is SNHLY and CDR2 is FYNNEI. This CDR3 is 14 amino acids long. V shed 4 bases and J shed 3 bases, with 10 bases lying between them. The chain's CDR3 is CASSGWINYNEQFF. The CDR3 DNA follows: TGTGCCAGCAGTGGCTGGATTAACTACAATGAGCAGTTCTTC. Using reference TRBV2 and TRBJ2-1 for the parts outside the CDR3, the full variable domain is EPEVTQTPSHQVTQMGQEVILRCVPISNHLYFYWYRQILGQKVEFLVSFYNNEISEKSEIFDDQFSVERPDGSNFTLKIRSTKLEDSAMYFCASSGWINYNEQFFGPGTRLTVL.

In this sample, this clonotype turned up a few times. CDR3 sequence reads: CASSLAYGAYNEQFF. CDR3 bases: TGTGCCAGCAGCTTAGCTTATGGGGCCTACAATGAGCAGTTCTTC. V usage is TRBV7-9 and J usage is TRBJ2-1; D is uncertain. The CDR3 runs 15 residues. CDR1 and CDR2 (germline): SEHNR, FQNEAQ (reference sequence). Trimming took off 0 bases at V and 2 bases at J, with 8 bases between the two ends.

The chain employs TRBV20-1 and TRBJ1-1; unclear D gene. Per the germline V gene, CDR1 is DFQATT and CDR2 is SNEGSKA (reference sequence). Trimming removed 1 base at V and 1 base at J, with 34 bases between. The CDR3 length is 22 residues. In DNA form, the CDR3 reads TGCAGTGCTAGAGGGGAGACCCGATTTAATTCTATGGCTAGAAAGTGGAACACTGAAGCTTTCTTT. It translates to CSARGETRFNSMARKWNTEAFF.

This clonotype came up a few times. The chain has TRBV10-2 and TRBJ1-2, with unresolved D. The V end was cut by 1 base, the J end by 4 bases, with 4 bases between. The CDR3 spans 12 residues. Germline V lookup: CDR1 WSHSY, CDR2 SAAADI. The CDR3 spells CASSELGYGYTF. CDR3 in DNA: TGCGCCAGCAGTGAGTTGGGCTATGGCTACACCTTC.

The genes are TRBV6-5 and TRBJ1-1, with unresolved D. The V gene's germline CDR1 is MNHEY and CDR2 SVGAGI. CDR3 length: 17 amino acids. V lost 0 bases and J 1 base, leaving 15 bases between the germline ends. CDR3 amino acids: CASSYSISTDWNTEAFF. CDR3 nucleotides: TGTGCCAGCAGTTACTCGATCTCCACAGACTGGAACACTGAAGCTTTCTTT.

V and J are TRBV12-3 or TRBV12-4 and TRBJ1-2; TRBD1 aligns across 9 bases. The CDR3 runs 15 residues. Germline trimming cut 5 bases from V and 1 base from J; bases unmatched to any gene: 5. The DNA for the CDR3 is TGTGCCAGCAGTGAACAGGGGGCGCTTAACTATGGCTACACCTTC. Protein: CASSEQGALNYGYTF.

This clonotype has more than one count but fewer than ten. This chain uses TRBV14 with TRBJ2-1; 7 bases are shared with TRBD2. Germline V lookup: CDR1 SGHDN, CDR2 FVKESK. With 3 bases clipped from V and 8 bases from J, the junction kept 7 bases outside the gene matches. The CDR3 contains 14 residues. The CDR3 DNA sequence: TGTGCCAGCAGCCACCCGACTAGCAGGTATGAGCAGTTCTTC. Translating it yields CASSHPTSRYEQFF.

The chain links TRBV3-1 to TRBJ1-2; no reliable D call. The germline gives CDR1 LGHDT, CDR2 YNNKEL (reference sequence). The V and J ends lost 1 base and 4 bases respectively, with 10 bases between them. There are 14 residues in the CDR3. The CDR3 loop is CASSQVPGSYGYTF. The CDR3 DNA is TGTGCCAGCAGCCAAGTCCCCGGGTCCTATGGCTACACCTTC.

This clonotype appeared many times. This chain connects TRBV7-9 to TRBJ2-3; D remains unclear. The germline V gene encodes CDR1 SEHNR and CDR2 FQNEAQ (reference sequence). The V gene lost 4 bases and the J gene lost 0 bases, with 11 bases spanning the gap. The CDR3 spans 15 residues. CDR3 protein: CASSSPAHSTDTQYF. Here the CDR3 DNA reads TGTGCCAGCAGCTCCCCGGCGCACAGCACAGATACGCAGTATTTT.

This clonotype was seen only once. V and J are TRBV30 and TRBJ1-1; unclear D gene. This CDR3 region has 12 residues. Germline loops: CDR1 GTSNPN, CDR2 SVGIG (reference sequence). The V gene lost 0 bases and the J gene lost 5 bases, with 7 bases spanning the gap. For the CDR3, the DNA is TGTGCCTGGAGTGTCTCCAATACTGAAGCTTTCTTT. Its protein product is CAWSVSNTEAFF. Based on the CDR3 plus reference TRBV30 and TRBJ1-1, the full variable domain is SQTIHQWPATLVQPVGSPLSLECTVEGTSNPNLYWYRQAAGRGLQLLFYSVGIGQISSEVPQNLSASRPQDRQFILSSKKLLLSDSGFYLCAWSVSNTEAFFGQGTRLTVV.

This clonotype appeared a few times. The chain links TRBV29-1 to TRBJ2-5; possibly TRBD2 for D (5 bases). The ends were cut back, 7 bases at V and 5 bases at J, with 17 bases in the middle. Germline loops: CDR1 SQVTM, CDR2 ANQGSEA. The CDR3 is 13 residues long. CDR3 nucleotides: TGCAGCGCCAAATTGGCGGGTGGGGAGACCCAGTACTTC. Amino acids: CSAKLAGGETQYF.

CDR3 sequence (DNA): TGTGCCAGCAGCACTGAGAGGCTGCTTGGCTACACCTTC. It encodes CASSTERLLGYTF. The chain carries TRBV7-9 and TRBJ1-2; D uncertain. CDR3 length: 13 amino acids. V was trimmed by 5 bases and J by 7 bases, leaving 14 bases between them. Looked up from germline, CDR1 is SEHNR and CDR2 is FQNEAQ (reference sequence).

The chain combines TRBV7-8 with TRBJ2-5; TRBD2 might be the D (6 bases). The CDR3 is 14 residues long. V shed 4 bases and J shed 3 bases, with 12 bases lying between them. CDR1 is SGHVS, CDR2 FQNEAQ, per germline. This CDR3 reads CASSSGSGEETQYF. The CDR3 DNA reads as TGTGCCAGCAGCTCAGGGTCGGGGGAAGAGACCCAGTACTTC.